Sequencing of this T cell receptor (beta chain) was carried out in a study of T-cell reconstitution after alpha-beta-depleted transplantation in children. Whole-study results and caveats: In some patients, recipient T cells and intrathymic progenitors surviving conditioning explained high day-60 diversity. After transplant, at about two months, alpha-beta T cells were reportedly derived from several hundred expanded graft clones.

This CDR3 has 14 amino acids. Germline-derived CDR1 and CDR2 are MGHRA and YSYEKL. With 4 bases removed from V and 5 bases from J, the gap between germline ends came to 14 bases. Concerning this clonotype: The antigen remains unidentified.

It was with unique molecular identifiers that the TCRbeta library was prepared. Using its own MiXCR run on the PCR reads, TCRdb lists one record per CDR3 protein. The sample shows 330,000 or so distinct CDR3 sequences, over 9.5% of them seen only once. Source: PBMCs, taken before TCRalphabeta/CD19-depleted stem cell transplant. The receptor was derived from a boy in the first two years of life with acute myeloid leukemia, due to receive a stem cell transplant. This chain links TRBV4-1 with TRBJ2-5; D is possibly TRBD1 (6 bases). In nucleotides, the CDR3 is TGCGCCAGCAGCCCCATCGAAACAGGGGAGACCCAGTACTTC. This sequence encodes CASSPIETGETQYF.